This passage covers 20 T cell receptor beta chains from one sample sequenced in a study of blood T cell repertoires in COVID-19. Measured with immunoSEQ multiplex PCR; TCRdb has only the in-frame clones, and not every one. The table lists about 140,000 clones, approximately 84% of them singletons, with 3.4% in the top ten. The sequenced material came from PBMCs or T cells enriched from blood (not recorded which). The receptors stem from a woman aged 45 to 65 with acute COVID-19.

The rearrangement joins TRBV7-3 to TRBJ1-3, with 7 bases lining up with TRBD1. With 5 bases clipped from V and 0 bases from J, the junction kept 7 bases outside the gene matches. The CDR3 covers 16 residues. Per germline, CDR1 SGHTA and CDR2 FQGTGA. DNA of the CDR3: TGTGCCAGCAGCCCTGGACAGGCTCTCTCTGGAAACACCATATATTTT. It yields the protein CASSPGQALSGNTIYF.

The rearrangement uses TRBV5-1 and TRBJ2-1, with 14 bases lining up with TRBD2. V was pared by 4 bases and J by 1 base, with 7 bases of the junction left unmatched. Per the germline V gene, CDR1 is SGHRS and CDR2 is YFSETQ. This CDR3 region has 18 residues. This CDR3 is CASSLGTSGSRSYNEQFF. CDR3 nucleotide sequence: TGCGCCAGCAGCCTGGGGACTAGCGGGAGTCGGTCCTACAATGAGCAGTTCTTC.

The chain combines TRBV6-5 with TRBJ1-1; no clear D gene. Germline-derived CDR1 and CDR2 are MNHEY and SVGAGI. The CDR3 runs to 15 residues. The V gene lost 6 bases and the J gene lost 4 bases, with 18 bases spanning the gap. The CDR3 loop reads CASRDEGAGGTEAFF. As DNA, the CDR3 is TGTGCCAGCAGAGACGAGGGTGCAGGAGGCACTGAAGCTTTCTTT.

The rearrangement uses TRBV7-2 and TRBJ2-1; D is unresolved. Trimming cost V 5 bases and J 7 bases, with 6 bases left between them. CDR3 size: 11 residues. CDR1 is SGHTA, CDR2 FQGNSA, per germline. CDR3 in DNA: TGTGCCAGCAGCCAGATGAATGAGCAGTTCTTC. It specifies CASSQMNEQFF.

The V gene is TRBV3-1 (or the pseudogene TRBV3-2), the J gene TRBJ2-1; TRBD2 aligns across 7 bases. This CDR3 is 15 amino acids long. V shed 5 bases and J 3 bases; nucleotides not matched to a gene: 7. CDR1 and CDR2 from the germline V gene are LGHDT and YNNKEL (reference sequence). The CDR3 reads CASSISSGVYNEQFF. CDR3 DNA sequence: TGTGCCAGCAGCATTTCTAGCGGAGTCTACAATGAGCAGTTCTTC.

The chain employs TRBV5-6 and TRBJ2-1; D might be TRBD2 (5 bases). Germline values: CDR1 SGHDT, CDR2 YYEEEE. The CDR3 has 14 amino acids. Trimming stripped 4 bases from V and 5 bases from J, with 13 bases between. CDR3 in amino acids: CASSTGGVHNEQFF. The CDR3 nucleotides are TGTGCCAGCAGCACCGGAGGTGTTCACAATGAGCAGTTCTTC.

The chain links TRBV4-1 to TRBJ1-3; TRBD1 is a possible D gene (5 bases). This CDR3 comprises 17 residues. Germline CDR1 and CDR2: MGHRA and YSYEKL. Trimming removed 0 bases from V and 3 bases from J, with 15 bases in between. The CDR3 here is CASSQDQQGISGNTIYF. Here the CDR3 DNA reads TGCGCCAGCAGCCAAGATCAGCAGGGTATAAGTGGAAACACCATATATTTT.

This chain connects TRBV5-1 to TRBJ2-1, with 9 bases lining up with TRBD1. Germline V gene lookup returns CDR1 SGHRS and CDR2 YFSETQ. The CDR3 sequence is 16 residues long. Losses at the gene ends were 0 bases for V and 3 bases for J; bases not matched to a gene: 4. CDR3 protein: CASSLGGTGRYNEQFF. In DNA, the CDR3 is TGCGCCAGCAGCTTGGGGGGGACAGGGCGCTACAATGAGCAGTTCTTC.

The V gene is TRBV7-2, the J gene TRBJ2-1; D is uncertain. The CDR3 sequence is 13 residues long. V shed 5 bases and J shed 9 bases, with 14 bases lying between them. The germline CDR1 and CDR2 sequences are SGHTA and FQGNSA. The CDR3 reads CASSPLLGLEQFF. The CDR3, as DNA: TGTGCCAGCAGCCCGCTTCTTGGGCTTGAGCAGTTCTTC.

The V and J genes are TRBV19 and TRBJ2-7; 7 bases agree with TRBD2. V dropped 9 bases and J dropped 2; count of bases not matched to a gene: 10. The CDR3 spans 14 residues. Looked up from germline, CDR1 is LNHDA and CDR2 is SQIVND (reference sequence). CDR3 nucleotides: TGTGCCAGCGCTGCGGGAGCCGGTCCCTACGAGCAGTACTTC. Residues: CASAAGAGPYEQYF.

This chain connects TRBV3-1 (or the pseudogene TRBV3-2) to TRBJ2-5; TRBD1 matches 10 bases. Losses at the gene ends were 5 bases for V and 6 bases for J; bases not matched to a gene: 6. The CDR3 runs to 14 residues. Per the germline V gene, CDR1 is LGHDT and CDR2 is YNNKEL (reference sequence). The DNA for the CDR3 is TGTGCCAGCAGCGGCCGGGACAGGGGCAAGACCCAGTACTTC. Protein sequence: CASSGRDRGKTQYF.

V gene TRBV27 combines with J gene TRBJ2-7; the D is unclear. V lost 0 bases to trimming and J lost 2 bases, with 11 bases between them. Germline V gives CDR1 MNHEY, CDR2 SMNVEV (reference sequence). The CDR3 covers 15 residues. CDR3 bases: TGTGCCAGCAGTTTATCGCTCGGCAGGACCTACGAGCAGTACTTC. Its translation is CASSLSLGRTYEQYF.

This chain uses TRBV6-2 or TRBV6-3 with TRBJ2-1, with 7 bases fitting TRBD2. From germline, CDR1 is MNHEY and CDR2 SVGEGT. Trimming at V came to 5 bases and at J to 0 bases, leaving 4 bases not matched to a gene. CDR3 length: 15 residues. The CDR3 sequence is CASSLAEVSYNEQFF. The CDR3 nucleotides are TGTGCCAGCAGTCTAGCGGAAGTCTCCTACAATGAGCAGTTCTTC.

The chain carries TRBV6-1 and TRBJ2-6; 7 bases are a match to TRBD1. V lost 3 bases to trimming and J lost 0 bases; unmatched junction nucleotides: 8. The CDR3 covers 18 residues. Germline V gene sequence: CDR1 MNHNS, CDR2 SASEGT. The CDR3 loop is CASSEDLGQNSGANVLTF. In DNA form, the CDR3 reads TGTGCCAGCAGTGAGGACCTGGGACAGAACTCTGGGGCCAACGTCCTGACTTTC.

In this sample, this clone turned up once. The V call is TRBV2, the J call TRBJ2-3; tentatively, D is TRBD1 (6 bases). CDR3 length: 15 residues. V was shortened by 6 bases and J by 0 bases, with 13 bases between the two germline ends. Looked up from germline, CDR1 is SNHLY and CDR2 is FYNNEI. The DNA of the CDR3 is TGTGCCAGCAGCGAAATGACAGGAAGCACAGATACGCAGTATTTT. It yields the protein CASSEMTGSTDTQYF.

This chain joins TRBV19 and TRBJ1-1; D may be TRBD1 (5 bases). Trimming left V 1 base short and J 5 bases short, with 23 bases between. Germline V gives CDR1 LNHDA, CDR2 SQIVND (reference sequence). The CDR3 covers 18 residues. The CDR3 protein is CASSIGFDSTARRTEAFF. As DNA, the CDR3 is TGTGCCAGTAGTATAGGCTTCGACTCGACAGCCCGAAGAACTGAAGCTTTCTTT.

V usage is TRBV19 and J usage is TRBJ2-7; 10 positions agree with TRBD1. V shed 11 bases and J 6 bases; nucleotides not matched to a gene: 10. Germline assignment: CDR1 LNHDA and CDR2 SQIVND (reference sequence). This CDR3 is 13 amino acids long. Written as DNA, the CDR3 is TGTGCCTCCGGGGACAGGGGAGGAGTCGAGCAGTACTTC. It codes for CASGDRGGVEQYF.

V is TRBV30 and J is TRBJ1-2; 7 bases match TRBD1. Germline CDR1 reads GTSNPN; CDR2 reads SVGIG (reference sequence). The CDR3 sequence is 15 residues long. Unmatched junction bases numbered 14, after V lost 2 bases and J lost 8 bases. The CDR3 region is CAWSHRGEGSRGYTF. CDR3 DNA sequence: TGTGCCTGGAGTCACAGGGGCGAGGGTTCGCGGGGCTACACCTTC.

The CDR3, as DNA: TGTGCCAGCAGTTTAACAGGGGAGTACTACGAGCAGTACTTC. Encoded protein: CASSLTGEYYEQYF. The V and J genes are TRBV27 and TRBJ2-7; 7 positions match TRBD1. Germline V CDR1 and CDR2: MNHEY, SMNVEV (reference sequence). V lost 2 bases, J lost 3 bases, and 4 bases stayed unmatched. The CDR3 has 14 residues.

This clone appeared a few times. This chain joins TRBV24-1 and TRBJ2-2; TRBD1 matches at 9 bases. J gave up 8 bases and V 4 bases, and 7 bases lay outside the gene matches. This CDR3 is built from 15 residues. CDR1 is KGHDR, CDR2 SFDVKD, per germline. The CDR3 DNA follows: TGTGCCACCAGTGACAGCGGACAGGGGTCGGGGGAGCTGTTTTTT. Translation gives CATSDSGQGSGELFF.